These 32 T cell receptor beta chains originate from one sample sequenced in a study of shared clonotypes between healthy human individuals. Sequenced by immunoSEQ multiplex PCR; TCRdb stores in-frame clones only, minus some. Here the sample spans roughly 1.5 million clones, 95% to 99% being singletons. Material: naive CD4+ T cells sorted from blood. Subset of the sample: CD45RA+ positively selected. These receptors were collected from a man between 25 and 39 years old in good health.

The gene calls are TRBV4-1 and TRBJ2-1; 7 bases are a match to TRBD2. The length of the CDR3 is 15 residues. Germline loops: CDR1 MGHRA, CDR2 YSYEKL. V shed 4 bases, J shed 6 bases, and the junction held 9 bases outside the gene matches. The CDR3 nucleotides read TGCGCCAGCAGCCTCCGGGAGGTCACTCCCAATGAGCAGTTCTTC. This sequence encodes CASSLREVTPNEQFF.

The gene calls are TRBV6-5 and TRBJ1-1; no reliable D call. The ends were cut back, 0 bases at V and 0 bases at J, with 8 bases in the middle. Germline V gene lookup returns CDR1 MNHEY and CDR2 SVGAGI. CDR3 length: 15 amino acids. CDR3 amino acids: CASSYSFQMNTEAFF. The DNA of the CDR3 is TGTGCCAGCAGTTACTCGTTTCAGATGAACACTGAAGCTTTCTTT.

This clone was recorded once. V gene TRBV6-5 combines with J gene TRBJ1-3, with a tentative D call TRBD1 (6 bases). The CDR3 has 15 amino acids. With 5 bases removed from V and 0 bases from J, the gap between germline ends came to 11 bases. Germline V gene data show CDR1 as MNHEY and CDR2 as SVGAGI. The CDR3 region is CASSRTDDSGNTIYF. The CDR3 region has the DNA TGTGCCAGCAGTCGGACAGATGACTCTGGAAACACCATATATTTT.

The chain recombines TRBV25-1 with TRBJ1-2; 9 bases are shared with TRBD1. This CDR3 is 16 amino acids long. V shed 2 bases, J shed 1 base, and the junction held 5 bases outside the gene matches. Germline loops: CDR1 MGHDK, CDR2 SYGVNS. The CDR3 bases are TGTGCCAGCAGTGAAGCCGGGACAGGGATTAACTATGGCTACACCTTC. This codes for CASSEAGTGINYGYTF.

The CDR3 here is CASRKRLAGDNEQFF. The DNA of the CDR3 is TGCGCCAGCAGGAAGAGACTAGCGGGAGACAATGAGCAGTTCTTC. The chain combines TRBV5-1 with TRBJ2-1; the match to TRBD2 covers 12 bases. The CDR3 spans 15 residues. V lost 5 bases and J lost 5; bases outside the gene matches: 5. CDR1 and CDR2 (germline): SGHRS, YFSETQ.

This clone was picked up one time. V usage is TRBV28 and J usage is TRBJ1-5; TRBD1 matches 10 bases. The CDR3 sequence is 16 residues long. CDR1 MDHEN and CDR2 SYDVKM come from the germline V gene. The J segment lost 1 base and the V segment lost 3 bases, leaving 3 bases of the junction unmatched. CDR3 in amino acids: CASSLTGGWSNQPQHF. The CDR3 DNA sequence: TGTGCCAGCAGTTTGACAGGGGGCTGGAGCAATCAGCCCCAGCATTTT.

As regards this clone: The same CDR3 arises from other DNA sequences in this sample as well. The chain couples TRBV5-6 to TRBJ2-2; weak D call: TRBD1 (6 bases). The CDR3 spans 13 residues. CDR1 is SGHDT and CDR2 is YYEEEE in the germline V gene. Trimming removed 4 bases at V and 6 bases at J, with 10 bases between. The CDR3 nucleotides are TGTGCCAGCAGCCTGACAGGTCCCGGGGAGCTGTTTTTT. It yields the protein CASSLTGPGELFF.

This clone has only one observation. This chain links TRBV4-3 with TRBJ2-7, with 7 positions matching TRBD1. This CDR3 comprises 15 residues. Germline loops: CDR1 LGHNA, CDR2 YSLEER. V shed 3 bases and J 2 bases; nucleotides not matched to a gene: 7. The DNA for the CDR3 is TGCGCCAGCAGCCAGTACAGGGGCGAGGCCTACGAGCAGTACTTC. It specifies CASSQYRGEAYEQYF.

Written as DNA, the CDR3 is TGTGCCAGCAGTTACTCGGGGTTCTATGGCTACACCTTC. The encoded protein is CASSYSGFYGYTF. The chain combines TRBV6-5 with TRBJ1-2; D call uncertain. CDR1 is MNHEY and CDR2 is SVGAGI in the germline V gene. Trimming left V 0 bases short and J 4 bases short, with 6 bases between. This CDR3 spans 13 amino acids.

The J gene is TRBJ2-1, the V gene TRBV7-2, with a tentative D call TRBD1 (6 bases). The CDR3 length is 18 residues. V lost 1 base and J 8 bases, leaving 24 bases between the germline ends. Germline CDR1 SGHTA, CDR2 FQGNSA. The CDR3 nucleotides are TGTGCCAGCAGCTTAGGATATTACGCCCGGGACAATTTAGATGAGCAGTTCTTC. Its translation is CASSLGYYARDNLDEQFF.

The rearrangement links TRBV2 to TRBJ2-1; D possibly corresponds to TRBD2 (6 bases). Germline CDR1 and CDR2: SNHLY and FYNNEI. The CDR3 is 16 residues long. The germline V and J ends were trimmed by 7 bases and 0 bases, with 16 bases remaining between them. The CDR3 bases are TGTGCCAGCATACGTTACGGGGGAAGCTCCTACAATGAGCAGTTCTTC. Its protein is CASIRYGGSSYNEQFF.

This chain joins TRBV6-6 and TRBJ2-7; 10 positions agree with TRBD1. Germline V CDR1 and CDR2: MNHNY, SVGAGI (reference sequence). Trimming took 5 bases from V and 9 from J; bases not matched to a gene: 1. This CDR3 has 11 amino acids. CDR3 coding DNA: TGTGCCAGCAGTCGGACAGGGGGGCAGTACTTC. Protein: CASSRTGGQYF.

Points on this clone: This CDR3 is also generated by other DNA sequences in the sample. The chain is built from TRBV9 and TRBJ2-3; D is uncertain. The germline V gene encodes CDR1 SGDLS and CDR2 YYNGEE. This CDR3 comprises 13 residues. The ends were cut back, 3 bases at V and 0 bases at J, with 5 bases in the middle. Here the CDR3 DNA reads TGTGCCAGCAGCGGGGCTAGCACAGATACGCAGTATTTT. It yields the protein CASSGASTDTQYF.

J is TRBJ2-7 and V is TRBV18; 9 positions agree with TRBD2. V trimming: 0 bases; J trimming: 0 bases; junction bases outside the gene matches: 9. This CDR3 has 18 residues. The germline V gene has CDR1 KGHSH and CDR2 LQKENI. The CDR3 coding sequence is TGTGCCAGCTCACCACCGGTCCTAGCGGGATCCTACTCCTACGAGCAGTACTTC. Amino acids: CASSPPVLAGSYSYEQYF.

The chain combines TRBV11-2 with TRBJ1-4; TRBD1 aligns across 9 bases. The germline gives CDR1 SGHAT, CDR2 FQNNGV. The V and J ends lost 6 bases and 2 bases, in that order; junction bases with no gene match: 10. The CDR3 length is 17 residues. The CDR3 nucleotides are TGTGCCAGCAGGCTACCGGGACAGGGAGCTACTAATGAAAAACTGTTTTTT. Its protein is CASRLPGQGATNEKLFF.

This chain connects TRBV2 to TRBJ2-7; TRBD1 matches at 8 bases. Looked up from germline, CDR1 is SNHLY and CDR2 is FYNNEI. V shed 6 bases, J shed 5 bases, and the junction held 6 bases outside the gene matches. This CDR3 has 13 amino acids. CDR3: CASSTGGGNEQYF. For the CDR3, the DNA is TGTGCCAGCAGCACAGGGGGAGGAAACGAGCAGTACTTC. Combining the CDR3 with reference TRBV2 and TRBJ2-7 gives the whole variable domain EPEVTQTPSHQVTQMGQEVILRCVPISNHLYFYWYRQILGQKVEFLVSFYNNEISEKSEIFDDQFSVERPDGSNFTLKIRSTKLEDSAMYFCASSTGGGNEQYFGPGTRLTVT.

This clone has only one observation. The J gene is TRBJ1-1, the V gene TRBV27, with D unresolved. Trimming removed 5 bases at V and 0 bases at J, with 22 bases between. Germline CDR1 and CDR2: MNHEY and SMNVEV (reference sequence). This CDR3 region has 18 residues. DNA for the CDR3: TGTGCCAGCAGTACAAACCCCTGGCCCTTCGGGATGAACACTGAAGCTTTCTTT. Its protein is CASSTNPWPFGMNTEAFF.

This chain uses TRBV10-1 with TRBJ2-1, with 10 nucleotides matching TRBD2. The CDR3 has 14 amino acids. Germline loops: CDR1 WNHNN, CDR2 SYGVQD (reference sequence). V was clipped by 7 bases and J by 9 bases; unmatched bases: 9. This chain's CDR3 is CASKSGLAMVEQFF. The CDR3, as DNA: TGCGCCAGCAAATCGGGACTAGCGATGGTTGAGCAGTTCTTC.

J is TRBJ2-7 and V is TRBV4-1; TRBD1 is a possible D gene (7 bases). In germline, CDR1 is MGHRA, CDR2 YSYEKL. The V end lost 0 bases, the J end lost 1 base, and 13 bases lay between the germline ends. The CDR3 sequence is 16 residues long. CDR3 residues: CASSQDGQGGSYEQYF. DNA of the CDR3: TGCGCCAGCAGCCAAGATGGGCAGGGGGGATCCTACGAGCAGTACTTC.

CDR3 coding DNA: TGTGCCAGCAGTTACCCGGGGGCTACGACCTTC. Its protein product is CASSYPGATTF. The gene calls are TRBV6-5 and TRBJ1-2; D possibly corresponds to TRBD1 (6 bases). V lost 2 bases, J lost 14 bases, and 12 bases lay in between. The CDR3 sequence is 11 residues long. CDR1 and CDR2 (germline): MNHEY, SVGAGI.

This clone was observed once. This rearrangement joins TRBV9 to TRBJ2-2; the D gene could be TRBD1 or TRBD2 (7 bases each). Trimming removed 4 bases from V and 7 bases from J, with 20 bases in between. CDR3 length equals 16 residues. Germline CDR1 is SGDLS and CDR2 is YYNGEE. The CDR3 DNA is TGTGCCAGCAGCCCCCCAGGGGGGGGGCGCCTCGGGGAGCTGTTTTTT. It is translated as CASSPPGGGRLGELFF.

This chain links TRBV28 with TRBJ2-7; weak D call: TRBD2 (6 bases). Trimming took 7 bases from V and 2 from J, leaving 15 bases between them. This CDR3 has 14 amino acids. Germline V CDR1 and CDR2: MDHEN, SYDVKM. The CDR3 reads CASTLPRDPYEQYF. CDR3 nucleotide sequence: TGTGCCAGCACCCTCCCGCGGGACCCCTACGAGCAGTACTTC.

The chain has TRBV27 and TRBJ2-7; a possible D gene is TRBD1 (6 bases). CDR3 length: 16 amino acids. Germline CDR1 MNHEY, CDR2 SMNVEV (reference sequence). V lost 2 bases, J lost 2 bases, and 16 bases lay in between. The DNA for the CDR3 is TGTGCCAGCAGTTTAAAAACGTCAGGGGCTACCTACGAGCAGTACTTC. Its translation: CASSLKTSGATYEQYF.

The chain combines TRBV5-4 with TRBJ2-2; D possibly matches TRBD1 or TRBD2 (5 bases each). Trimming stripped 4 bases from V and 0 bases from J, with 13 bases between. Per germline, CDR1 SGHNT and CDR2 YYREEE (reference sequence). This CDR3 comprises 16 residues. The CDR3 region is CASSGQRGTNTGELFF. CDR3 sequence (DNA): TGTGCCAGCAGCGGACAACGGGGCACGAACACCGGGGAGCTGTTTTTT.

The chain recombines TRBV6-5 with TRBJ1-1; 7 nucleotides align to TRBD1. The CDR3 contains 15 residues. The trim removed 0 bases at V and 7 bases at J, leaving 8 bases unmatched. Per the germline V gene, CDR1 is MNHEY and CDR2 is SVGAGI. This CDR3 is CASSYSGQVKLEAFF. For the CDR3, the DNA is TGTGCCAGCAGTTACTCCGGACAGGTCAAACTTGAAGCTTTCTTT.

This clone was found once. The CDR3 nucleotides are TGTGCCAGCAGTCGAGGGTTGGGTGGAAACACCATATATTTT. Translated: CASSRGLGGNTIYF. The chain combines TRBV7-2 with TRBJ1-3; D is undetermined. Germline CDR1 SGHTA, CDR2 FQGNSA. V shed 6 bases and J shed 3 bases, with 12 bases lying between them. The CDR3 totals 14 residues.

This clone has a single count. The V and J genes are TRBV28 and TRBJ1-5; weak D call: TRBD1 (6 bases). Germline CDR1 and CDR2: MDHEN and SYDVKM. The germline V and J ends were trimmed by 11 bases and 1 base, with 21 bases remaining between them. The CDR3 has 16 residues. CDR3 loop: CALQAAGALSNQPQHF. The CDR3 DNA reads TGTGCCCTCCAGGCGGCGGGGGCGTTGAGCAATCAGCCCCAGCATTTT.

This clone was detected only once. This chain uses TRBV5-1 with TRBJ2-3; tentatively, D is TRBD1 or TRBD2 (6 bases each). Germline-derived CDR1 and CDR2 are SGHRS and YFSETQ. With 0 bases removed from V and 2 bases from J, the gap between germline ends came to 10 bases. The CDR3 sequence is 15 residues long. CDR3 amino acids: CASSLDSGATDTQYF. CDR3 DNA: TGCGCCAGCAGCTTGGACTCGGGGGCCACAGATACGCAGTATTTT. The variable domain in full, with the rest retrieved from reference TRBV5-1 and TRBJ2-3, is KAGVTQTPRYLIKTRGQQVTLSCSPISGHRSVSWYQQTPGQGLQFLFEYFSETQRNKGNFPGRFSGRQFSNSRSEMNVSTLELGDSALYLCASSLDSGATDTQYFGPGTRLTVL.

This clone occurred once. This sample includes further DNA sequences coding for the same CDR3. The chain joins TRBV7-9 to TRBJ2-1; D is unresolved. Germline V gene lookup returns CDR1 SEHNR and CDR2 FQNEAQ (reference sequence). There are 12 residues in the CDR3. V shed 1 base and J shed 4 bases, with 2 bases lying between them. The CDR3 reads CASSLDYNEQFF. In nucleotides, the CDR3 is TGTGCCAGCAGCTTAGATTACAATGAGCAGTTCTTC.

The genes are TRBV25-1 and TRBJ1-1, with TRBD1 matching 8 bases. The CDR3 spans 13 residues. J was trimmed by 4 bases and V by 7 bases; bases with no gene match: 5. Germline lookup yields CDR1 MGHDK and CDR2 SYGVNS. CDR3 region: CASTSTGGTEAFF. As DNA, the CDR3 is TGTGCCAGCACCTCCACAGGGGGCACTGAAGCTTTCTTT.

J is TRBJ2-5 and V is TRBV6-6; 7 bases align to TRBD2. The V segment lost 4 bases and the J segment 4 bases; nucleotides outside the gene matches: 6. CDR3 length: 14 amino acids. Germline values: CDR1 MNHNY, CDR2 SVGAGI (reference sequence). CDR3 sequence (DNA): TGTGCCAGCAGTTCGACTAGCCCCATAGAGACCCAGTACTTC. Protein: CASSSTSPIETQYF.

The CDR3: CATSRVLEGNTIYF. The CDR3, as DNA: TGTGCCACCAGCAGAGTACTCGAGGGAAACACCATATATTTT. The chain combines TRBV15 with TRBJ1-3; D call uncertain. Deletions cut 1 base from V and 4 bases from J, with 8 bases between. This CDR3 spans 14 amino acids. Germline values: CDR1 LNHNV, CDR2 YYDKDF (reference sequence).